These 3 T cell receptor beta chains were sequenced from one sample in a study of blood T cells in healthy people across ages. PCR was performed a second time for about 7 to 12 cycles using a sample-barcoded 5' primer and a J-beta primer mix. Via MiXCR, TCRdb re-called the 5' RACE reads, giving one row per CDR3 protein. The sample consists of around 520,000 distinct CDR3 sequences, roughly a quarter of them appearing once. The sample was also reused in another study, on T cells of mothers and their children.

The specimen sequenced was blood. Receptor source: a boy between 2 and 15 years old in good health.

There are a few counts of this clonotype. One end of the junction varies from germline; a read error may be responsible. The CDR3 protein is CASETVMNTEASF. The CDR3 DNA reads as TGTGCCAGCGAAACGGTTATGAACACTGAAGCTTCCTTT. V gene TRBV6-6 combines with J gene TRBJ1-1; D remains unclear. CDR3 length: 13 residues. The germline V gene has CDR1 MNHNY and CDR2 SVGAGI (reference sequence).

The chain combines TRBV6-1 with TRBJ2-1, with D possibly matching TRBD2 (6 bases). Trimming shortened V by 5 bases and J by 0 bases, and 17 bases separated the two germline ends. The germline CDR1 and CDR2 sequences are MNHNS and SASEGT. This CDR3 contains 17 residues. CDR3 amino acids: CASSPRGGRSSYNEQFF. The CDR3, as DNA: TGTGCCAGCAGTCCCCGTGGAGGGCGCAGCTCCTACAATGAGCAGTTCTTC.

Only a few counts were recorded for this clonotype. The chain is built from TRBV19 and TRBJ2-1; D is perhaps TRBD2 (5 bases). The DNA end favors TRBJ2-5, so the J call may be wrong. Looked up from germline, CDR1 is LNHDA and CDR2 is SQIVND (reference sequence). This CDR3 has 15 residues. CDR3 protein: CASSPQARRRETQYF. CDR3 DNA: TGTGCCAGTAGTCCTCAGGCCCGGCGGAGGGAGACCCAGTACTTC.